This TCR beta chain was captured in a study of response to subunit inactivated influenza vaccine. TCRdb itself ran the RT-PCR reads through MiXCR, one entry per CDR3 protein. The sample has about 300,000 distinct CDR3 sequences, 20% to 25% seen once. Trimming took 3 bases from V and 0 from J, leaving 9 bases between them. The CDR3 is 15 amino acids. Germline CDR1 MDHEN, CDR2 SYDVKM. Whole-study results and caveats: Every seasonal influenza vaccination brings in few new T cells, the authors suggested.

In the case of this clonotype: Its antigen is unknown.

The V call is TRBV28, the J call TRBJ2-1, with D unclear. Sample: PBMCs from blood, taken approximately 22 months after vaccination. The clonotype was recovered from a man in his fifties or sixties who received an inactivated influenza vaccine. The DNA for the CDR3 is TGTGCCAGCAGTTTGTGGAGTAGCTCCTACAATGAGCAGTTCTTC. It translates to CASSLWSSSYNEQFF.